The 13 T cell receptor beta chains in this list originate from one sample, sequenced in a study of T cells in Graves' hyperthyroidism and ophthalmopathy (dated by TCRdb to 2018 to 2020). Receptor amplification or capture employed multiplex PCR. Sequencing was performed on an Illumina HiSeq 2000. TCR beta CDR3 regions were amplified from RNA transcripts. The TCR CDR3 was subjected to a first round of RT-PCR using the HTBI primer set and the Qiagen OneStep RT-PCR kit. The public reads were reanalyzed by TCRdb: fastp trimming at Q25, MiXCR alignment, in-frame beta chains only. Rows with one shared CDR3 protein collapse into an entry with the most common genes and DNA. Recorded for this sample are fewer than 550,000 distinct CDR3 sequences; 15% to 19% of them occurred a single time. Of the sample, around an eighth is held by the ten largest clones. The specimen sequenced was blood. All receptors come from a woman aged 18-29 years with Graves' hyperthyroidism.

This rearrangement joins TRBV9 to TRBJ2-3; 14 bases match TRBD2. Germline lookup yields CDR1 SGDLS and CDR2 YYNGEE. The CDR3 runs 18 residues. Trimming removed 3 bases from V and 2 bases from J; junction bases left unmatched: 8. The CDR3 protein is CASSAGTSGGANTDTQYF. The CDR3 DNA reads TGTGCCAGCAGCGCCGGGACTAGCGGGGGCGCTAACACAGATACGCAGTATTTT.

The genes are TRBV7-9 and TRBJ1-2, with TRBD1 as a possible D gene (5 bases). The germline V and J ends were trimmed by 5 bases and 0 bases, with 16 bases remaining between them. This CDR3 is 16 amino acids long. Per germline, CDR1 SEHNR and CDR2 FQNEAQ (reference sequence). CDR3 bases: TGTGCCAGCAGCCTCAGGGAGTTGTGGGCTAACTATGGCTACACCTTC. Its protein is CASSLRELWANYGYTF.

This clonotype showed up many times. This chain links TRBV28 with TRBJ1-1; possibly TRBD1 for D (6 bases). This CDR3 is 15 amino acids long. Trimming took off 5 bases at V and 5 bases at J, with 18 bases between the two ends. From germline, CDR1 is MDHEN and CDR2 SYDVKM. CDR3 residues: CASSPVRGAGTEAFF. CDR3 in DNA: TGTGCCAGCAGTCCAGTGAGGGGGGCTGGGACTGAAGCTTTCTTT.

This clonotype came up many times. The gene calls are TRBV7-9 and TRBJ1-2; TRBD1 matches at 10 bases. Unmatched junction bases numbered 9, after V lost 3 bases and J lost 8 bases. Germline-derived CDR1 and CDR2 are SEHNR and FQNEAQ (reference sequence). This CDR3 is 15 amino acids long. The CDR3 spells CASSFTQTGGDGYTF. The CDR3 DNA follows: TGTGCCAGCAGCTTTACCCAGACAGGGGGCGACGGCTACACCTTC.

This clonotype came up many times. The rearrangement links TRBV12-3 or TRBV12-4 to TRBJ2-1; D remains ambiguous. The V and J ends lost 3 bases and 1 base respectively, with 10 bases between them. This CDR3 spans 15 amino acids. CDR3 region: CASSLRLQSYNEQFF. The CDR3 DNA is TGTGCCAGCAGTTTGAGGCTACAATCCTACAATGAGCAGTTCTTC.

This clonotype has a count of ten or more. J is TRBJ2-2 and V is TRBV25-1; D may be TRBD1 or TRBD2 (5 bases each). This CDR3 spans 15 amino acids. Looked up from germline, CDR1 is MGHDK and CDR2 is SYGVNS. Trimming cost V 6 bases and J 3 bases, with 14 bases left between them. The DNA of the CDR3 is TGTGCCAGCAGCTATGGGACGGGGTACACCGGGGAGCTGTTTTTT. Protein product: CASSYGTGYTGELFF.

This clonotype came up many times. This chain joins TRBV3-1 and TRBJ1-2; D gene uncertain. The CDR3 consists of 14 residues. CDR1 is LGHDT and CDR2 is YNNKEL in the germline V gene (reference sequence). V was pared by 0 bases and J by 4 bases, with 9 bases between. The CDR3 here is CASSQERGFYGYTF. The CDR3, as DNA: TGTGCCAGCAGCCAAGAGCGTGGGTTCTATGGCTACACCTTC.

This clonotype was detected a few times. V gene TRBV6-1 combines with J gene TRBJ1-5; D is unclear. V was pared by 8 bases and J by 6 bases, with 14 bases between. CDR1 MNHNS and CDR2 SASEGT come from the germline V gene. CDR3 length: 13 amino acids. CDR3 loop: CASLFEFGQPQHF. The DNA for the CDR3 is TGTGCCAGCCTCTTCGAGTTCGGTCAGCCCCAGCATTTT.

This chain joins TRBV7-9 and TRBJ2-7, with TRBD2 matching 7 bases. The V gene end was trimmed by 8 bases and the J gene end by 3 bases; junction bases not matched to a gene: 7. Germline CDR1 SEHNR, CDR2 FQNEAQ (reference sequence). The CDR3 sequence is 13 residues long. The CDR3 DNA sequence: TGTGCCAGCGGCCGGGACTACTTCTACGAGCAGTACTTC. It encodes CASGRDYFYEQYF.

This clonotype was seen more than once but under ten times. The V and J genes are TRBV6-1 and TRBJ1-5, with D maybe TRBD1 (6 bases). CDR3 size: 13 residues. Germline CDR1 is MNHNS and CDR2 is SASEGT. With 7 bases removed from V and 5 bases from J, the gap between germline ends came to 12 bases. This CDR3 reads CASKGGAYQPQHF. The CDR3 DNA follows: TGTGCCAGCAAAGGGGGGGCATATCAGCCCCAGCATTTT.

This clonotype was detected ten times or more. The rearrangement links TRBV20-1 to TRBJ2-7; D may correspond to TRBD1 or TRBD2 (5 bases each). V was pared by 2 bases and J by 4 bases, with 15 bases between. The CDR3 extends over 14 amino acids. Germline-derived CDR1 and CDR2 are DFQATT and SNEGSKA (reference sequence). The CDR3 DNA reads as TGCAGTGCTAGACCCACGGGACCCTTTTACGAGCAGTACTTC. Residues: CSARPTGPFYEQYF.

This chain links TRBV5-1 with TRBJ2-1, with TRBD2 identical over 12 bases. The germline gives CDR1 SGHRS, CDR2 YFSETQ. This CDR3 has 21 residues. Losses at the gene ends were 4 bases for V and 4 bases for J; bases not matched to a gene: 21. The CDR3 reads CASSQSPPTSGSVFGYNEQFF. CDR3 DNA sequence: TGCGCCAGCAGCCAATCTCCTCCGACTAGCGGGAGTGTCTTCGGATACAATGAGCAGTTCTTC.

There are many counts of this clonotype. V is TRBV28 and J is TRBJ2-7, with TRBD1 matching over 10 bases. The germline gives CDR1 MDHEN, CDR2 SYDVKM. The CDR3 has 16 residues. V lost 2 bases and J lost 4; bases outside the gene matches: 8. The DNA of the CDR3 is TGTGCCAGCAGTTTAGGATGGGACAGGGGAATTTACGAGCAGTACTTC. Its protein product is CASSLGWDRGIYEQYF.